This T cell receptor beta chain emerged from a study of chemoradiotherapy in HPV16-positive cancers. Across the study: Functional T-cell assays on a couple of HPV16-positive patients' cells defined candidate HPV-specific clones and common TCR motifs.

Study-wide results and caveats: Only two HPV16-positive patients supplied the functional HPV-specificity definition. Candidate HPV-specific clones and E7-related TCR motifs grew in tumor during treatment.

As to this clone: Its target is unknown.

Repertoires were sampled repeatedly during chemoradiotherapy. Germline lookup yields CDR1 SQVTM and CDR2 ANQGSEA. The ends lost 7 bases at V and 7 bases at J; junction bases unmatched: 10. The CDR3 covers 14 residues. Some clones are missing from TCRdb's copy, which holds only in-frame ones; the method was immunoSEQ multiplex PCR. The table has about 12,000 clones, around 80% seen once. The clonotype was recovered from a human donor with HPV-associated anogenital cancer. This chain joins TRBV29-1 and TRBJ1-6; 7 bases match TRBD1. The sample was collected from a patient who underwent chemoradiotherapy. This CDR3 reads CSARGGTANSPLHF. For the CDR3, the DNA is TGCAGCGCCCGGGGGGGGACAGCGAATTCACCCCTCCACTTT.